Shown below are 25 T cell receptor beta chains from a single sample sequenced in a study of CD8 T cells in ankylosing spondylitis. Study-wide points: Among TCR beta sequences, a motif of eight or nine highly homologous variants appeared characteristic of ankylosing spondylitis blood.

No antigens are known for them. TCRdb called the 5' RACE reads again in MiXCR, with one record for every CDR3 protein. The table lists hundreds of thousands of distinct CDR3 sequences, approximately 10% of them singletons. Input material: blood, either unsorted or a sorted T cell fraction (not recorded which). The source is a male donor with ankylosing spondylitis.

Only a few counts were recorded for this clonotype. This chain connects TRBV13 to TRBJ2-1; 8 positions match TRBD2. The CDR3 has 14 residues. V lost 8 bases to trimming and J lost 0 bases; unmatched junction nucleotides: 3. Germline CDR1 PRHDT, CDR2 FYEKMQ (reference sequence). The CDR3 loop is CASLLAASYNEQFF. CDR3 DNA sequence: TGTGCCAGCCTACTAGCGGCCTCCTACAATGAGCAGTTCTTC.

The table lists this clonotype with a few counts. The V call is TRBV7-8, the J call TRBJ1-5; possibly TRBD1 for D (6 bases). V dropped 5 bases and J dropped 2 bases, with 16 bases sitting between them. This CDR3 comprises 16 residues. The germline CDR1 and CDR2 sequences are SGHVS and FQNEAQ. In DNA form, the CDR3 reads TGTGCCAGCAGCCGAACTCGGGCAGGGGGCAATCAGCCCCAGCATTTT. It codes for CASSRTRAGGNQPQHF.

This clonotype was found a few times. The V gene is TRBV7-2, the J gene TRBJ1-1, with D tentatively TRBD1 (5 bases). This CDR3 spans 13 amino acids. V shed 4 bases and J shed 3 bases, with 9 bases lying between them. CDR1 is SGHTA, CDR2 FQGNSA, per germline. CDR3 DNA sequence: TGTGCCAGCAGCTCGGGGGGGGACACTGAAGCTTTCTTT. Its protein product is CASSSGGDTEAFF.

This sequence joins TRBV14 and TRBJ2-1; D is perhaps TRBD1 or TRBD2 (5 bases each). This CDR3 has 15 amino acids. Germline values: CDR1 SGHDN, CDR2 FVKESK. The V and J ends lost 4 bases and 4 bases respectively, with 14 bases between them. The chain's CDR3 is CASSLGTPIYNEQFF. The CDR3 bases are TGTGCCAGCAGCCTCGGGACGCCCATTTACAATGAGCAGTTCTTC.

This clonotype was counted between two and nine times. The chain recombines TRBV15 with TRBJ2-7, with D possibly matching TRBD2 (6 bases). The germline V and J ends were trimmed by 3 bases and 2 bases, with 14 bases remaining between them. Germline CDR1 LNHNV, CDR2 YYDKDF (reference sequence). The CDR3 is made up of 15 amino acids. This CDR3 is CATSSLDYPPYEQYF. The CDR3 DNA reads as TGTGCCACCAGCAGCCTGGACTATCCACCCTACGAGCAGTACTTC.

The V call is TRBV3-1, the J call TRBJ2-7; perhaps TRBD2 as D (5 bases). Germline V CDR1 and CDR2: LGHDT, YNNKEL (reference sequence). Trimming cost V 3 bases and J 2 bases, with 17 bases left between them. The CDR3 runs to 16 residues. In DNA, the CDR3 is TGTGCCAGCAGCCAGACCGGAGCGGAATGGGCCTACGAGCAGTACTTC. It is translated as CASSQTGAEWAYEQYF.

The chain is built from TRBV28 and TRBJ2-1, with 9 bases lining up with TRBD2. The CDR3 contains 16 residues. Germline CDR1 reads MDHEN; CDR2 reads SYDVKM. After removal of 5 bases from V and 4 bases from J, the junction contained 9 bases not matched to a gene. In DNA form, the CDR3 reads TGTGCCAGCAGTACCCCGGCTAGCGGGGAGTACAATGAGCAGTTCTTC. This codes for CASSTPASGEYNEQFF.

The chain joins TRBV18 to TRBJ1-2; weak D call: TRBD1 (6 bases). The CDR3 extends over 13 amino acids. Between the trimmed V and J ends, which lost 5 bases and 2 bases, there was a span of 9 bases. Germline V gene sequence: CDR1 KGHSH, CDR2 LQKENI. The CDR3 sequence: CASSEDSNYGYTF. In DNA, the CDR3 is TGTGCCAGCTCAGAGGACAGCAACTATGGCTACACCTTC.

The CDR3 coding sequence is TGTGCCAGCAGCCGTCAAACAGGGTATGTGGGCAATGAGCAGTTCTTC. This gives the protein CASSRQTGYVGNEQFF. The V and J genes are TRBV4-2 and TRBJ2-1, with TRBD1 as a possible D gene (6 bases). The V and J ends lost 4 bases and 6 bases respectively, with 19 bases between them. The CDR3 has 16 residues. CDR1 LGHNA and CDR2 YNFKEQ come from the germline V gene.

A few counts support this clonotype. The chain joins TRBV6-5 to TRBJ1-2; 7 bases line up with TRBD1. Germline V gene sequence: CDR1 MNHEY, CDR2 SVGAGI. The junction had 14 bases not matched to a gene; V was cut back by 4 bases and J by 6 bases. This CDR3 has 16 residues. The CDR3 DNA reads TGTGCCAGCAGTTTCCCCGTAGGGTCAGGGGGGCATGGCTACACCTTC. It is translated as CASSFPVGSGGHGYTF.

The chain is built from TRBV5-1 and TRBJ2-1; D unresolved. V gave up 4 bases and J gave up 7 bases, with 18 bases separating them. Germline assignment: CDR1 SGHRS and CDR2 YFSETQ. The CDR3 spans 15 residues. CDR3 sequence: CASSPKGFWGNEQFF. The DNA for the CDR3 is TGCGCCAGCAGCCCTAAGGGCTTCTGGGGAAATGAGCAGTTCTTC.

The chain has TRBV10-3 and TRBJ2-7; 11 bases match TRBD1. V lost 5 bases and J lost 5; bases outside the gene matches: 11. The CDR3 is 16 residues long. Germline lookup yields CDR1 ENHRY and CDR2 SYGVKD. CDR3 DNA sequence: TGTGCCATCAGTTACAACTCCGGGACAGGGGGAAACGAGCAGTACTTC. Protein sequence: CAISYNSGTGGNEQYF.

This clonotype was seen a handful of times. The chain is built from TRBV6-4 and TRBJ2-1; 10 bases agree with TRBD2. The germline gives CDR1 MRHNA, CDR2 SNTAGT. J was trimmed by 7 bases and V by 3 bases; bases with no gene match: 6. The CDR3 covers 15 residues. CDR3 coding DNA: TGTGCCAGCAGTGAGCGAGCGGGAGGGCCGAATGAGCAGTTCTTC. Amino acid sequence: CASSERAGGPNEQFF.

Many counts were recorded for this clonotype. This sequence joins TRBV7-3 and TRBJ1-5; D unclear. Germline V CDR1 and CDR2: SGHTA, FQGTGA. V was clipped by 4 bases and J by 5 bases, with 9 bases between them. The CDR3 runs 13 residues. The CDR3 sequence: CASSSKPDQPQHF. CDR3 DNA sequence: TGTGCCAGCAGCTCAAAGCCGGATCAGCCCCAGCATTTT.

V gene TRBV7-2 combines with J gene TRBJ2-1; D gene unclear. The germline gives CDR1 SGHTA, CDR2 FQGNSA. Trimming stripped 1 base from V and 0 bases from J, with 10 bases between. The CDR3 is 16 residues long. The CDR3 DNA is TGTGCCAGCAGCTTAGGCCGACTTCGCTCCTACAATGAGCAGTTCTTC. This gives the protein CASSLGRLRSYNEQFF.

This clonotype occurred many times. The chain employs TRBV5-1 and TRBJ1-2; D unresolved. Germline loops: CDR1 SGHRS, CDR2 YFSETQ. V was pared by 4 bases and J by 2 bases, with 9 bases between. The CDR3 is made up of 13 amino acids. The CDR3 DNA is TGCGCCAGCAGCCAGGAAGGGAACTATGGCTACACCTTC. The encoded protein is CASSQEGNYGYTF.

This clonotype has more than one count but fewer than ten. The chain links TRBV7-9 to TRBJ1-6; TRBD1 matches 10 bases. The CDR3 length is 15 residues. Trimming took 5 bases from V and 5 from J; bases not matched to a gene: 3. Germline V gene data show CDR1 as SEHNR and CDR2 as FQNEAQ (reference sequence). CDR3 region: CASSADRGHNSPLHF. The CDR3 DNA sequence: TGTGCCAGCAGCGCCGACAGGGGGCATAATTCACCCCTCCACTTT.

The chain combines TRBV7-9 with TRBJ1-2; 7 bases line up with TRBD1. Looked up from germline, CDR1 is SEHNR and CDR2 is FQNEAQ (reference sequence). V shed 5 bases, J shed 8 bases, and the junction held 8 bases outside the gene matches. This CDR3 has 13 residues. For the CDR3, the DNA is TGTGCCAGCAGCACGACAGGGAGCGGCGGCTACACCTTC. Translating it yields CASSTTGSGGYTF.

This clonotype has a handful of counts. The chain uses TRBV9 and TRBJ1-1, with 7 bases identical to TRBD1. This CDR3 contains 15 residues. Germline V lookup: CDR1 SGDLS, CDR2 YYNGEE. Losses at the gene ends were 2 bases for V and 0 bases for J; bases not matched to a gene: 4. CDR3 sequence reads: CASSVTTGMNTEAFF. The CDR3, as DNA: TGTGCCAGCAGCGTGACGACAGGGATGAACACTGAAGCTTTCTTT.

This clonotype was counted at least ten times. CDR3 sequence (DNA): TGTGCCAGCAGCGTAGCGGGCGCCCCTAGCACAGATACGCAGTATTTT. It yields the protein CASSVAGAPSTDTQYF. The rearrangement joins TRBV9 to TRBJ2-3, with unresolved D. CDR1 SGDLS and CDR2 YYNGEE come from the germline V gene. V shed 0 bases and J shed 0 bases, with 11 bases lying between them. This CDR3 spans 16 amino acids.

This clonotype has only a few counts. Here the CDR3 DNA reads TGCGCCAGCAGTCCAGGGGGAGGTGAAAAACTGTTTTTT. Residues: CASSPGGGEKLFF. V usage is TRBV5-1 and J usage is TRBJ1-4; TRBD1 matches at 7 bases. The V segment lost 5 bases and the J segment 7 bases; nucleotides outside the gene matches: 5. The germline V gene has CDR1 SGHRS and CDR2 YFSETQ. This CDR3 has 13 residues.

This chain connects TRBV20-1 to TRBJ2-1, with D tentatively TRBD1 or TRBD2 (5 bases each). The germline V and J ends were trimmed by 6 bases and 6 bases, with 18 bases remaining between them. The CDR3 runs to 14 residues. CDR1 and CDR2 from the germline V gene are DFQATT and SNEGSKA (reference sequence). The chain's CDR3 is CSAAKSGGFNEQFF. Written as DNA, the CDR3 is TGCAGTGCCGCGAAAAGTGGGGGTTTCAATGAGCAGTTCTTC.

V usage is TRBV15 and J usage is TRBJ1-5, with D unclear. The CDR3 loop spans 15 amino acids. The V end lost 1 base, the J end lost 4 bases, and 11 bases lay between the germline ends. The germline V gene encodes CDR1 LNHNV and CDR2 YYDKDF (reference sequence). CDR3 sequence reads: CATSRGGEKNQPQHF. The CDR3 nucleotides read TGTGCCACCAGCAGAGGCGGGGAAAAGAATCAGCCCCAGCATTTT.

This clonotype was observed at least ten times. The rearrangement links TRBV7-2 to TRBJ2-1, with unresolved D. Germline CDR1 reads SGHTA; CDR2 reads FQGNSA. Trimming took off 2 bases at V and 4 bases at J, with 3 bases between the two ends. The CDR3 contains 12 residues. The CDR3 region has the DNA TGTGCCAGCAGCTTATTTTACAATGAGCAGTTCTTC. Amino acids: CASSLFYNEQFF.

Details on this clonotype: One end of the junction fails to match germline, which may point to a read error. This chain connects TRBV4-3 to TRBJ2-6, with a possible D match to TRBD2 (7 bases). This CDR3 is 18 amino acids long. The germline V gene encodes CDR1 LGHNA and CDR2 YSLEER. CDR3 bases: TGCGCCAGCAGCCGGGGGGCGGGGGAAGGGACTGGGACCAACGTCCTGACTTTC. Its translation is CASSRGAGEGTGTNVLTF.